The rows below give T cell receptor beta chains drawn from one sample of a study of cytomegalovirus exposure and HLA in healthy donors. Only in-frame clones appear in the TCRdb table, and some are missing; sequencing was by immunoSEQ multiplex PCR. The sample lists some 140,000 clones, less than 80% occurring once. Sequenced material: PBMCs. The receptors stem from a woman aged 50 to 60 in good health and CMV-seropositive. The CDR3 runs from the conserved cysteine through the conserved F or W. A D gene is named only where the DNA matches it firmly. Only part of the rows carry a size: once, few, many, or a class if the clone is expanded.

J gene	clone size	D gene	V gene	CDR3 DNA	CDR3 protein
TRBJ1-1	.	.	TRBV7-2	TGTGCCAGCACTTCCACAGGGATCGTCGACACTGAAGCTTTCTTT	CASTSTGIVDTEAFF
TRBJ2-1	.	TRBD1	TRBV2	TGTGCCACCGATAGTGGGCAGGGGGTAAATGAGCAGTTCTTC	CATDSGQGVNEQFF
TRBJ1-3	few	.	TRBV7-9	TGTGCCAGCAGCTCAGGGAGGCGGGTAGGAGGAAACACCATATATTTT	CASSSGRRVGGNTIYF
TRBJ1-2	.	.	TRBV29-1	TGCAGCGACCTGGGGGGGCGTACTAACTATGGCTACACCTTC	CSDLGGRTNYGYTF
TRBJ2-7	.	TRBD1	TRBV4-1	TGCGCCAGCAGCCATAGGGACAGGGGCTACGAGCAGTACTTC	CASSHRDRGYEQYF
TRBJ2-7	.	.	TRBV6-1	TGTGCCAGCAGTGATACCTACGAGCAGTACTTC	CASSDTYEQYF
TRBJ1-2	once	.	TRBV28	TGTGCCAGCAGTTTAGGAGACAGCTATGGCTACACCTTC	CASSLGDSYGYTF
TRBJ2-1	.	.	TRBV2	TGTGCCAGCAGTGAGGCCCCGATTTATTACAATGAGCAGTTCTTC	CASSEAPIYYNEQFF
TRBJ1-6	.	.	TRBV2	TGTGCCAGCAGTGAAAGGGGACTCTTGGGGGATTCACCCCTCCACTTT	CASSERGLLGDSPLHF
TRBJ2-1	.	TRBD2	TRBV28	TGTGCCAGCAACATACCGGGACTAGCGTACAATGAGCAGTTCTTC	CASNIPGLAYNEQFF
TRBJ1-1	.	TRBD1	TRBV7-2	TGTGCCAGCAGCTTGTCGACAGGGGACACTGAAGCTTTCTTT	CASSLSTGDTEAFF
TRBJ2-3	.	TRBD1	TRBV12-5	TGTGCTAGTGGTTTGGGGACAGGGAGTACGCAGTATTTT	CASGLGTGSTQYF
TRBJ2-1	few	TRBD2	TRBV7-3	TGTGCCAGCAGCAAACGTTCGGGACTAGCGGAGAATGAGCAGTTCTTC	CASSKRSGLAENEQFF
TRBJ2-5	.	.	TRBV18	TGTGCCAGCTCACCACCGAGCTTGCAAGAGACCCAGTACTTC	CASSPPSLQETQYF
TRBJ2-5	.	.	TRBV19	TGTGCCAGTAGCACAGACTGGGGGGTCCAAGAGACCCAGTACTTC	CASSTDWGVQETQYF
TRBJ2-2	.	.	TRBV28	TGTGCCAGCAGTTTTCCAGGGAACACCGGGGAGCTGTTTTTT	CASSFPGNTGELFF
TRBJ1-2	.	.	TRBV5-8	TGTGCCAGCAGCCTCCCCGGGACACGGCCCCGACCCTATGGCTACACCTTC	CASSLPGTRPRPYGYTF
TRBJ2-3	.	.	TRBV28	TGTGCCAGCACACCGGGCACAGATACGCAGTATTTT	CASTPGTDTQYF
TRBJ2-1	.	TRBD2	TRBV7-3	TGTGCCAGCAGCCCAATAGCGGGAGGCTCCTACAATGAGCAGTTCTTC	CASSPIAGGSYNEQFF
TRBJ2-1	.	TRBD2	TRBV4-1	TGCGCCAGCAGCGGTGTGACTAGCGGGGTAAATGAGCAGTTCTTC	CASSGVTSGVNEQFF
TRBJ2-1	few	.	TRBV28	TGTGCCAGCAGGACCTCGGGGACCTACAATGAGCAGTTCTTC	CASRTSGTYNEQFF
TRBJ2-7	.	TRBD2	TRBV30	TGTGCCTGGAGCCTGGGGGGGGACGTGTTTGACGAGCAGTACTTC	CAWSLGGDVFDEQYF
TRBJ2-5	.	.	TRBV7-8	TGTGCCAGCAGCTTAAAACTTTATAAAGAGACCCAGTACTTC	CASSLKLYKETQYF
TRBJ1-1	.	.	TRBV19	TGTGCCAGTGGGATCAGTAGAGGGCACACTGAAGCTTTCTTT	CASGISRGHTEAFF
TRBJ2-3	.	TRBD2	TRBV7-2	TGTGCCAGCAGCCCCGCTAGCGGGGTTTCAGATACGCAGTATTTT	CASSPASGVSDTQYF
TRBJ1-2	few	.	TRBV6-1	TGTGCCAGCAGTGGACAGCTGAACTATGGCTACACCTTC	CASSGQLNYGYTF
TRBJ2-7	.	.	TRBV21-1	TGTGCCAGCAGCAAAGCAAGGGGTATTGTCTCCGAGCAGTACTTC	CASSKARGIVSEQYF
TRBJ2-1	.	TRBD2	TRBV30	TGTGTCTGGAGTGTACCGGGACTAGCTAACAATGAGCAGTTCTTC	CVWSVPGLANNEQFF
TRBJ2-7	.	TRBD2	TRBV6-6	TGTGCCAGCGGCGTAAGCGGGGGGGCCCTAGAGCAGTACTTC	CASGVSGGALEQYF
TRBJ1-5	.	TRBD1	TRBV6-7	TGTGCCAGCAGTTACCTGGGGACAGATATGCAGGAGCAGCCCCAGCATTTT	CASSYLGTDMQEQPQHF
TRBJ2-2	.	TRBD1	TRBV12-5	TGTGCTAGTGGTCGGGGACAGGGGATTGGCACCGGGGAGCTGTTTTTT	CASGRGQGIGTGELFF
TRBJ1-2	.	.	TRBV5-6	TGTGCCAGCAGCTGGGTACAGAAAAACTATGGCTACACCTTC	CASSWVQKNYGYTF
TRBJ2-2	once	TRBD2	TRBV11-1	TGTGCCAGCAGTCAAGGGACTAGCGGGGAGCTGTTTTTT	CASSQGTSGELFF
TRBJ2-1	.	.	TRBV21-1	TGTGCCAGCAGCACAACAAAGATGAGCGGGGGCGCCTGGTTGAATGAGCAGTTCTTC	CASSTTKMSGGAWLNEQFF
TRBJ2-1	.	.	TRBV19	TGTGCCAGTAGTATGGCGGTCTACAATGAGCAGTTCTTC	CASSMAVYNEQFF
TRBJ2-2	.	TRBD1	TRBV6-1	TGTGCCAGCATGGCCGGGACAGTCACCGGGGAGCTGTTTTTT	CASMAGTVTGELFF
TRBJ1-1	.	.	TRBV10-2	TGCGCCAGCTTCCAGGGTCTCGGGCGAACTGAAGCTTTCTTT	CASFQGLGRTEAFF
TRBJ2-3	.	.	TRBV7-2	TGTGCCAGCAGCTTATCTGCAGATACGCAGTATTTT	CASSLSADTQYF
TRBJ2-5	.	TRBD1	TRBV18	TGTGCCAGCTCACCTAGACAGGGCCAAGGGGAGACCCAGTACTTC	CASSPRQGQGETQYF
TRBJ2-3	.	TRBD2	TRBV6-4	TGTGCCAGCAGTGAAGTGGGGCTAGCGGGGGGGGATACGCAGTATTTT	CASSEVGLAGGDTQYF
TRBJ2-7	.	.	TRBV7-2	TGTGCCAGCAGCTTAGCGGGGGAGGCCTACGAGCAGTACTTC	CASSLAGEAYEQYF
TRBJ1-2	once	TRBD1	TRBV5-4	TGTGCCAGCAGCTCGGAAGGGGCTGGGTCCAGGGGGCACTATGGCTACACCTTC	CASSSEGAGSRGHYGYTF
TRBJ2-7	.	TRBD1	TRBV5-4	TGTGCCAGCAGTCTGCGACAGGGATCGGCCGAGCAGTACTTC	CASSLRQGSAEQYF
TRBJ2-7	.	.	TRBV7-9	TGTGCCAGCAGCTTAGGACGGGTCTACGAGCAGTACTTC	CASSLGRVYEQYF
TRBJ2-1	.	TRBD2	TRBV29-1	TGCAGCGTTCACCCTAGCGGCTACAATGAGCAGTTCTTC	CSVHPSGYNEQFF
TRBJ1-1	.	.	TRBV5-6	TGTGCCAGCAGCTCCTGGGGACTCCCGAACACTGAAGCTTTCTTT	CASSSWGLPNTEAFF